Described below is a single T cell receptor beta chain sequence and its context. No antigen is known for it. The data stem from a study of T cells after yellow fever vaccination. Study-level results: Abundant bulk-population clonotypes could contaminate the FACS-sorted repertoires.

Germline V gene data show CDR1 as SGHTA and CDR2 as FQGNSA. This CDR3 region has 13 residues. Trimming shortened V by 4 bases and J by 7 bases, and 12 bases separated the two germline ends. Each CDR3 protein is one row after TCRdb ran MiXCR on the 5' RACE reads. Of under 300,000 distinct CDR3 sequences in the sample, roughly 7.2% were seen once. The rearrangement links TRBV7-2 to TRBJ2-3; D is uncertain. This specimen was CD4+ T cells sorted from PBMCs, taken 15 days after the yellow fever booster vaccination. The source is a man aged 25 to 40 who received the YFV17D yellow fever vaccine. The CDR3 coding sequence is TGTGCCAGCAGCTCCCCCCGCGAAAATACGCAGTATTTT. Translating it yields CASSSPRENTQYF.